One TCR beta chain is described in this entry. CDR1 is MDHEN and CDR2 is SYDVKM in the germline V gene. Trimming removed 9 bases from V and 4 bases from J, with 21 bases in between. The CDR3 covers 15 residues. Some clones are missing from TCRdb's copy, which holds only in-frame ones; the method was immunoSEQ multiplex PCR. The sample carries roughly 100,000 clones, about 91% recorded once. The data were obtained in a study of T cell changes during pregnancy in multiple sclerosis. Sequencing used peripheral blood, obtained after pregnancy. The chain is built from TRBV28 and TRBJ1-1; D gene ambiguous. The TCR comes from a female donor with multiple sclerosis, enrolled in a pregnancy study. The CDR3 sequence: CARVLGIRRCTEAFF. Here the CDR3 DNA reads TGTGCCAGAGTTCTGGGGATACGGAGGTGCACTGAAGCTTTCTTT.